A selection of T cell receptor beta chains follows, all from one sample in a study of beta chain features in type 1 diabetes. Profiled with immunoSEQ multiplex PCR; TCRdb holds only in-frame clones, not every one. This sample has around 250,000 clones, with about 26% found just once. Sequences were obtained from central memory CD4+ T cells from blood. These receptors came from a man aged 25-45 years in good health. The CDR3 runs from the conserved cysteine through the conserved F or W. The order of the fields is J gene, D gene, clone size, V gene, CDR3 protein, CDR3 DNA. A D gene is named only where the DNA matches it firmly. Rows give clone size only sometimes, using once, few, many, or a class for an expanded clone.

TRBJ2-1 TRBD2 . TRBV27 CASSSGTSGYNEQFF TGTGCCAGCAGTTCCGGGACTAGCGGCTACAATGAGCAGTTCTTC
TRBJ1-6 TRBD1 many TRBV7-2 CASSSTGPKDSPLHF TGTGCCAGCAGCTCGACAGGGCCGAAGGATTCACCCCTCCACTTT
TRBJ1-1 TRBD1 . TRBV28 CASSVLRQGGTEAFF TGTGCCAGCAGCGTGCTCAGACAGGGAGGAACTGAAGCTTTCTTT
TRBJ2-7 . few TRBV21-1 CASSKLGDNEQYF TGTGCCAGCAGCAAACTAGGGGATAACGAGCAGTACTTC
TRBJ2-5 . . TRBV5-6 CASSPDTQETQYF TGTGCCAGCAGCCCGGACACCCAAGAGACCCAGTACTTC
TRBJ2-2 . . TRBV6-5 CASSYGLEGTGELFF TGTGCCAGCAGTTACGGCCTGGAGGGAACCGGGGAGCTGTTTTTT
TRBJ2-1 TRBD2 . TRBV2 CASNTGTSAYNEQFF TGTGCCAGCAATACAGGGACTAGCGCTTACAATGAGCAGTTCTTC
TRBJ2-7 TRBD2 . TRBV7-2 CASSSKRAGVRQEQYF TGTGCCAGCAGTTCTAAACGAGCGGGAGTCCGGCAAGAGCAGTACTTC
TRBJ1-4 . . TRBV5-1 CASSLRTSGNEKLFF TGCGCCAGCAGCCTCAGGACCTCTGGGAATGAAAAACTGTTTTTT
TRBJ2-5 . many TRBV2 CASTPTRRETQYF TGTGCCAGCACCCCGACAAGGCGAGAGACCCAGTACTTC
TRBJ2-7 . . TRBV28 CASPPRGAGAYEQYF TGTGCCAGCCCACCGAGAGGGGCAGGCGCCTACGAGCAGTACTTC
TRBJ2-7 . few TRBV7-6 CASGSQLEQYF TGTGCCAGCGGGTCCCAACTCGAGCAGTACTTC
TRBJ2-7 . . TRBV9 CASSLGLSPGEQYF TGTGCCAGCAGCTTAGGACTGTCGCCTGGCGAGCAGTACTTC
TRBJ2-7 . . TRBV23-1 CASSQVCPEGRWYEQYF TGCGCCAGCAGTCAAGTTTGTCCAGAGGGTCGGTGGTACGAGCAGTACTTC
TRBJ1-1 . few TRBV28 CASSRGPRYTEAFF TGTGCCAGCAGCAGGGGCCCCAGGTACACTGAAGCTTTCTTT
TRBJ2-3 TRBD2 few TRBV7-9 CASSLTAGGSTDTQYF TGTGCCAGCAGCTTAACAGCGGGAGGAAGCACAGATACGCAGTATTTT
TRBJ2-3 . . TRBV7-9 CASSLLGEKADTQYF TGTGCCAGCAGCTTACTAGGGGAGAAAGCAGATACGCAGTATTTT
TRBJ2-7 . . TRBV10-2 CASLERSPYEQYF TGCGCCAGCTTGGAGCGTAGTCCCTACGAGCAGTACTTC
TRBJ2-3 . once TRBV10-3 CAISESKMGGADTQYF TGTGCCATCAGTGAGTCGAAGATGGGGGGCGCAGATACGCAGTATTTT
TRBJ2-5 . . TRBV6-5 CASSYSKTIGETQYF TGTGCCAGCAGTTACTCGAAAACAATCGGAGAGACCCAGTACTTC
TRBJ2-3 . . TRBV7-2 CASSLSSIADTQYF TGTGCCAGCAGCTTATCGTCCATTGCAGATACGCAGTATTTT
TRBJ2-1 TRBD2 . TRBV11-2 CASSAASGGAGNEQFF TGTGCCAGCAGCGCCGCTAGCGGGGGGGCGGGCAATGAGCAGTTCTTC
TRBJ2-1 TRBD2 few TRBV2 CASREPSGSYNEQFF TGTGCCAGCAGGGAACCTAGCGGCTCCTACAATGAGCAGTTCTTC
TRBJ1-4 . few TRBV7-9 CASSPQGRTGEKLFF TGTGCCAGCAGCCCCCAAGGGAGGACGGGGGAAAAACTGTTTTTT
TRBJ2-1 . few TRBV5-5 CASSAGQNRGNEQFF TGTGCCAGCAGCGCGGGACAAAACCGAGGCAATGAGCAGTTCTTC
TRBJ1-4 . . TRBV5-4 CASSLKTGTNEKLFF TGTGCCAGCAGCCTAAAGACAGGAACTAATGAAAAACTGTTTTTT
TRBJ2-6 . . TRBV2 CASSGGISGANVLTF TGTGCCAGCAGTGGGGGAATCTCTGGGGCCAACGTCCTGACTTTC
TRBJ1-5 . . TRBV18 CASSPLGVGQPQHF TGTGCCAGCTCACCACTAGGGGTTGGTCAGCCCCAGCATTTT
TRBJ2-5 TRBD1 . TRBV5-1 CASSRDRGAERETQYF TGCGCCAGCAGCCGGGACAGGGGCGCCGAAAGAGAGACCCAGTACTTC
TRBJ2-3 . many TRBV5-4 CASSLVADTQYF TGTGCCAGCAGCTTGGTCGCAGATACGCAGTATTTT
TRBJ2-1 . . TRBV14 CASSPPSGTLYNEQFF TGTGCCAGCAGCCCCCCCAGCGGGACACTCTACAATGAGCAGTTCTTC
TRBJ1-2 . few TRBV19 CASSRGLNYGYTF TGTGCCAGTAGTAGGGGGCTTAACTATGGCTACACCTTC
TRBJ2-5 TRBD1 few TRBV5-4 CASSVGQQETQYF TGTGCCAGCAGCGTGGGACAGCAAGAGACCCAGTACTTC
TRBJ2-2 . . TRBV29-1 CSVRGRLNTGELFF TGCAGCGTGAGAGGGAGGTTAAACACCGGGGAGCTGTTTTTT
TRBJ1-2 TRBD1 . TRBV30 CAWSADRASYTF TGTGCCTGGAGTGCGGACAGGGCGAGCTACACCTTC
TRBJ2-3 TRBD2 few TRBV14 CASSLPPGLGTDTQYF TGTGCCAGCAGCCTGCCTCCGGGACTAGGCACAGATACGCAGTATTTT
TRBJ2-7 TRBD1 few TRBV29-1 CSVNRGPNEQYF TGCAGCGTGAACAGGGGGCCTAACGAGCAGTACTTC
TRBJ2-3 . . TRBV29-1 CSAAPWTDTQYF TGCAGCGCCGCTCCTTGGACAGATACGCAGTATTTT
TRBJ2-2 . . TRBV27 CASSPGGRVTGELFF TGTGCCAGCAGCCCCGGGGGGCGAGTCACCGGGGAGCTGTTTTTT
TRBJ1-2 . . TRBV29-1 CSVETGPNYGYTF TGCAGCGTTGAAACAGGGCCCAACTATGGCTACACCTTC
TRBJ2-7 . few TRBV28 CASSQGPYEQYF TGTGCCAGTTCCCAGGGGCCATACGAGCAGTACTTC
TRBJ2-7 . . TRBV10-2 CASSESQDSYSYEQYF TGCGCCAGCAGTGAGTCGCAAGACAGCTACTCCTACGAGCAGTACTTC
TRBJ2-1 . . TRBV5-6 CASSRSASSSYNEQFF TGTGCCAGCAGCCGAAGCGCCTCGAGCTCCTACAATGAGCAGTTCTTC
TRBJ2-2 . . TRBV5-8 CASSSREANTGELFF TGTGCCAGCAGCTCACGAGAAGCGAACACCGGGGAGCTGTTTTTT
TRBJ2-5 . . TRBV6-6 CASSRDVRQETQYF TGTGCCAGCTCGAGGGACGTACGGCAGGAGACCCAGTACTTC
TRBJ2-7 . . TRBV21-1 CASSTTRDCNSYEQYF TGTGCCAGCAGCACCACCAGGGACTGTAACTCCTACGAGCAGTACTTC
TRBJ2-7 TRBD1 . TRBV30 CAWRHWTGSYEQYF TGTGCCTGGAGGCATTGGACAGGCTCCTACGAGCAGTACTTC
TRBJ1-1 . . TRBV2 CASNPLVGTEAFF TGTGCCAGCAATCCGTTGGTAGGGACTGAAGCTTTCTTT
TRBJ2-2 . . TRBV5-1 CASSLDNTGELFF TGCGCCAGCAGCTTGGATAACACCGGGGAGCTGTTTTTT
TRBJ1-2 . few TRBV23-1 CASFQGQANYGYTF TGCGCCAGTTTTCAGGGGCAGGCGAACTATGGCTACACCTTC
TRBJ2-5 . . TRBV7-2 CASSTWTGQETQYF TGTGCCAGCAGCACGTGGACGGGTCAAGAGACCCAGTACTTC
TRBJ2-5 . . TRBV28 CASSLSAAQETQYF TGTGCCAGCAGTTTAAGTGCAGCACAAGAGACCCAGTACTTC
TRBJ1-2 . . TRBV28 CASSPPPGEGGYTF TGTGCCAGCAGTCCCCCCCCAGGGGAGGGTGGCTACACCTTC
TRBJ2-1 TRBD1 . TRBV30 CAWKWTGVSEQFF TGTGCCTGGAAATGGACAGGGGTGAGTGAGCAGTTCTTC
TRBJ2-3 . few TRBV28 CASSFQEGPGPDTQYF TGTGCCAGCAGTTTTCAGGAGGGCCCCGGGCCAGATACGCAGTATTTT
TRBJ2-5 TRBD2 few TRBV30 CAWSEIKAGAFETQYF TGTGCCTGGAGTGAGATAAAAGCGGGAGCTTTCGAGACCCAGTACTTC
TRBJ1-2 . . TRBV25-1 CASSENSYGYTF TGTGCCAGCAGTGAGAATTCCTATGGCTACACCTTC
TRBJ1-2 . few TRBV29-1 CSVELYNGYTF TGCAGCGTTGAGCTTTATAATGGCTACACCTTC
TRBJ2-5 TRBD2 . TRBV7-2 CASSLSRTSGQETQYF TGTGCCAGCAGCCTAAGCCGGACTAGCGGTCAAGAGACCCAGTACTTC